This paragraph covers one T cell receptor (beta chain) sequence. This clone was detected a few times. The target of this receptor is not known. Base qualities were left out, and no much larger clone turns up one base away. This specimen comes from a study of metastatic and nonmetastatic thyroid tumors (dated by TCRdb to about 2020). At the level of the whole study: Repertoires were compared across peripheral blood and tumor or nodule tissue samples from malignant and benign thyroid patients.

No treatment had been received by any patient before thyroid surgery. The study retrospectively analysed patient clinical samples collected from about 2012 to 2019 using T-cell receptor beta sequencing. What the study reported, not specific to this receptor: In both blood and tumor samples, malignant tumors were reported to have significantly higher TCR beta diversity than benign nodules.

The receptor library was made with PCR. Sequencing instrument: Illumina HiSeq 4000. High-throughput sequencing was used to profile the CDR3 region of the TCR beta-chain in every patient. Turning to the authors' computational methods: The researchers built a classifier to tell apart papillary thyroid cancer patients with distant metastasis, based on CDR3 differences among clinicopathological groups. The Shannon index was used to assess repertoire diversity, and the Morisita-Horn index was used to assess tumor-blood repertoire similarity. Using fastp at Q25 and MiXCR, TCRdb reprocessed the public reads and kept productive beta chains. In this record, the V and J calls reflect TCRdb's handling and not the investigators' own analysis. The sample table holds fewer than 15,000 clones, of which 30% to 35% were seen once. Of the sample, about an eighth falls within the top ten clones. The sequenced material came from tumor tissue. This TCR was recovered from a female donor with papillary thyroid cancer or a benign thyroid nodule (not recorded which). Some clones in this sample may be carry-over from other donors' samples.

The CDR3 protein: CASSEPPTGCSGYTF. The sequence in DNA is TGTGCCAGCAGTGAACCCCCAACAGGGTGTAGTGGCTACACCTTC. The chain is encoded by TRBV6-1 joined to TRBJ1-2, with TRBD1 tentatively as D gene (6 bases match). Taken from cysteine to phenylalanine, the CDR3 has 15 residues. The CDR3 DNA has 45 bases and is translated from base 1. The trim is 2 bases for V and 7 bases for J, with a gap of 17 bases between the germline ends. CDR1 MNHNS and CDR2 SASEGT were looked up in the germline V gene.